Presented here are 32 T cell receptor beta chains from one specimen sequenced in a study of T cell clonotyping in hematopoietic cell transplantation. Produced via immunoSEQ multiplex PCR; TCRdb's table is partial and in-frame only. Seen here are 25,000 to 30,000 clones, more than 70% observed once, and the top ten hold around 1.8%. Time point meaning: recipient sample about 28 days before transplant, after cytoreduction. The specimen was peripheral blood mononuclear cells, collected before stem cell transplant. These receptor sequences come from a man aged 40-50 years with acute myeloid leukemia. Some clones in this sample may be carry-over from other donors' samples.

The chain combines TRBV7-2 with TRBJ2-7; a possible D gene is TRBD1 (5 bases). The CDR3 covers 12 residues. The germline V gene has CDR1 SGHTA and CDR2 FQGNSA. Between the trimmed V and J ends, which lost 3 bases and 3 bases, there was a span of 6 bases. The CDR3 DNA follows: TGTGCCAGCAGCTTTACAGGCTACGAGCAGTACTTC. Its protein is CASSFTGYEQYF.

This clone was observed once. The CDR3 here is CASRRRQGWNEKLFF. The DNA of the CDR3 is TGTGCCAGCAGGCGACGACAAGGGTGGAATGAAAAACTGTTTTTT. V gene TRBV6-5 combines with J gene TRBJ1-4; D not certain. The V gene lost 6 bases and the J gene lost 5 bases, with 16 bases spanning the gap. The CDR3 has 15 amino acids. CDR1 is MNHEY and CDR2 is SVGAGI in the germline V gene.

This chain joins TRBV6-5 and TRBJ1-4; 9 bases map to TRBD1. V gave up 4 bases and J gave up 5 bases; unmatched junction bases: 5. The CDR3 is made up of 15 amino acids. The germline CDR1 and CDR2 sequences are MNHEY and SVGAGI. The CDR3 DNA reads TGTGCCAGCAGTTTCGGGACAGGGATGAATGAAAAACTGTTTTTT. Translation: CASSFGTGMNEKLFF.

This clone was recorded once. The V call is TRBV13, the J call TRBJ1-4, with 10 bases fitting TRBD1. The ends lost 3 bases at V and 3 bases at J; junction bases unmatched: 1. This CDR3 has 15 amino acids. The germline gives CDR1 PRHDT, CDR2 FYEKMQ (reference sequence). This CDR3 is CASSLGTGANEKLFF. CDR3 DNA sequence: TGTGCCAGCAGCTTGGGGACAGGGGCTAATGAAAAACTGTTTTTT.

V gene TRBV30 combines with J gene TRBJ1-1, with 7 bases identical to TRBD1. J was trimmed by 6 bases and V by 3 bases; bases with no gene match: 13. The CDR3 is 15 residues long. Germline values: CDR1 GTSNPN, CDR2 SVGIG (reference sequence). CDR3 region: CAWREGVQQGPEAFF. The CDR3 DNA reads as TGTGCCTGGAGGGAAGGGGTACAACAGGGGCCTGAAGCTTTCTTT.

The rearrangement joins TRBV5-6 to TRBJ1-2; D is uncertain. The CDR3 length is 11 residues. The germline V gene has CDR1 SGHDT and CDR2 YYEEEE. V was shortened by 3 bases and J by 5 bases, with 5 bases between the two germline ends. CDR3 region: CASSSGYGYTF. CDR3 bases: TGTGCCAGCAGCTCCGGGTATGGCTACACCTTC. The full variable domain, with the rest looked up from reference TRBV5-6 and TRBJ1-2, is DAGVTQSPTHLIKTRGQQVTLRCSPKSGHDTVSWYQQALGQGPQFIFQYYEEEERQRGNFPDRFSGHQFPNYSSELNVNALLLGDSALYLCASSSGYGYTFGSGTRLTVV.

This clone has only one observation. CDR3 sequence: CASSLLSGLAGHEQYF. CDR3 DNA sequence: TGTGCCAGCAGCTTACTGTCGGGACTAGCAGGCCACGAGCAGTACTTC. The rearrangement uses TRBV7-9 and TRBJ2-7; 9 positions agree with TRBD2. V was pared by 2 bases and J by 5 bases, with 10 bases of the junction left unmatched. The germline V gene has CDR1 SEHNR and CDR2 FQNEAQ (reference sequence). The CDR3 length is 16 residues.

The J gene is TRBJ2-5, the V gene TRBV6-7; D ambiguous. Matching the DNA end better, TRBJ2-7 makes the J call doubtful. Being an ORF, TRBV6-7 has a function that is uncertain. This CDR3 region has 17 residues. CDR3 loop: CASSYSETRELDYEQYF. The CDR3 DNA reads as TGTGCCAGCAGTTACTCGGAGACTCGCGAACTCGACTACGAGCAGTACTTC.

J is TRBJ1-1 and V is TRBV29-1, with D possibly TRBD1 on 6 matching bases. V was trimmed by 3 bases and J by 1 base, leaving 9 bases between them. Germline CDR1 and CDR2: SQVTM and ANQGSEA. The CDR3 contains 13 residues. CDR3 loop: CSVDRTANTEAFF. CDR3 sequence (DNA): TGCAGCGTTGACCGGACAGCGAACACTGAAGCTTTCTTT.

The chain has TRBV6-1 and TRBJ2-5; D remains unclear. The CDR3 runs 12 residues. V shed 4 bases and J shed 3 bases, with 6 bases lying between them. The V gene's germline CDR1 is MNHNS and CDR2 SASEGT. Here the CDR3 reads CASSVQKETQYF. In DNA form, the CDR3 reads TGTGCCAGCAGTGTACAGAAAGAGACCCAGTACTTC.

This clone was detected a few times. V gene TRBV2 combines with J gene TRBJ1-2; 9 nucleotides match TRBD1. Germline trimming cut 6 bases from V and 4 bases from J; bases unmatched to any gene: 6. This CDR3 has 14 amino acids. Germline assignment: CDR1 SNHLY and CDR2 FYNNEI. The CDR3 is CASRPGQGSYGYTF. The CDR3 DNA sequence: TGTGCCAGCAGACCCGGACAGGGGAGCTATGGCTACACCTTC.

This CDR3 reads CASKSAGVGTGELFF. The CDR3 DNA reads TGTGCCAGTAAAAGTGCAGGGGTAGGCACCGGGGAGCTGTTTTTT. The chain couples TRBV19 to TRBJ2-2; a possible D gene is TRBD1 (6 bases). The CDR3 is 15 residues long. The V and J ends lost 7 bases and 4 bases respectively, with 16 bases between them. CDR1 is LNHDA, CDR2 SQIVND, per germline (reference sequence). The complete variable domain, with remaining parts taken from reference TRBV19 and TRBJ2-2, reads DGGITQSPKYLFRKEGQNVTLSCEQNLNHDAMYWYRQDPGQGLRLIYYSQIVNDFQKGDIAEGYSVSREKKESFPLTVTSAQKNPTAFYLCASKSAGVGTGELFFGEGSRLTVL.

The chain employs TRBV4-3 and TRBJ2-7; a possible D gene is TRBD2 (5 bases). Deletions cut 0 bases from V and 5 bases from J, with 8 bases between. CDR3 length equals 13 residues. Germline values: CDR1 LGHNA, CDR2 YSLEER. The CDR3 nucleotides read TGCGCCAGCAGCCAAGACGAGGAGGACGAGCAGTACTTC. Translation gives CASSQDEEDEQYF.

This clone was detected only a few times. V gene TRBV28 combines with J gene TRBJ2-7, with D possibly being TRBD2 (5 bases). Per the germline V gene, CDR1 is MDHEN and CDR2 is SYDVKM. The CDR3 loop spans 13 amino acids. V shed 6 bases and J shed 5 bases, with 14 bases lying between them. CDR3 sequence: CASSGLGKDEQYF. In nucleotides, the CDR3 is TGTGCCAGCAGCGGACTGGGGAAGGACGAGCAGTACTTC.

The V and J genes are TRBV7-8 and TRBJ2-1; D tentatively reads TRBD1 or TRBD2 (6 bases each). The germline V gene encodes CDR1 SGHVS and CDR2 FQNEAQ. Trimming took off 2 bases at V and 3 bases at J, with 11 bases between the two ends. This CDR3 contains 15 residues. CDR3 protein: CASSLLGGRYNEQFF. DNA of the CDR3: TGTGCCAGCAGCTTACTCGGGGGCCGCTACAATGAGCAGTTCTTC.

The DNA for the CDR3 is TGCGCCAGCAGCCAAGTTATCGGGGAGCTGTTTTTT. This encodes CASSQVIGELFF. The J gene is TRBJ2-2, the V gene TRBV4-1; D gene ambiguous. V lost 1 base, J lost 7 bases, and 4 bases lay in between. Per the germline V gene, CDR1 is MGHRA and CDR2 is YSYEKL. The CDR3 length is 12 residues.

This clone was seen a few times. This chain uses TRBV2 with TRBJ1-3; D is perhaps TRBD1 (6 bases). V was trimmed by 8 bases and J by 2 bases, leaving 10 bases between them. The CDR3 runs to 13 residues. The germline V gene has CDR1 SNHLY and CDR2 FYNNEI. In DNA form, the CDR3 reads TGTGCCAGCTCGGGGGGCACTGGAAACACCATATATTTT. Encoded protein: CASSGGTGNTIYF.

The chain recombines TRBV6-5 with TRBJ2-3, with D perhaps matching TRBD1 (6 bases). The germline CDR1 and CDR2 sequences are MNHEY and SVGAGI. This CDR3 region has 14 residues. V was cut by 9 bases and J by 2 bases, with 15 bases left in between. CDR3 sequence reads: CASQGRGPTDTQYF. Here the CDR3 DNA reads TGTGCCAGTCAGGGCAGGGGCCCCACAGATACGCAGTATTTT.

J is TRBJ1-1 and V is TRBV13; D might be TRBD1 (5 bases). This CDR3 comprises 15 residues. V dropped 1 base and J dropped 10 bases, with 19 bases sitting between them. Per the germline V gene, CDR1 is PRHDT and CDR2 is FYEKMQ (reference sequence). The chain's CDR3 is CASSLVSSGLEGAFF. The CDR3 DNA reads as TGTGCCAGCAGCTTAGTTTCTTCGGGACTGGAAGGAGCTTTCTTT.

The CDR3 is CASSFGTLRLLGTGELFF. The CDR3 region has the DNA TGCGCCAGCAGCTTCGGCACGCTTAGGCTTTTGGGAACCGGGGAGCTGTTTTTT. V usage is TRBV5-1 and J usage is TRBJ2-2; no clear D gene. V lost 2 bases, J lost 5 bases, and 22 bases lay in between. Germline assignment: CDR1 SGHRS and CDR2 YFSETQ. This CDR3 comprises 18 residues.

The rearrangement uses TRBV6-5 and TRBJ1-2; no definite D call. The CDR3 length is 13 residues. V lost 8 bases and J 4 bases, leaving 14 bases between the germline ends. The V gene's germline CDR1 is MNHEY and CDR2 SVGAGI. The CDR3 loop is CASGSQQIYGYTF. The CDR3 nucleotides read TGTGCCAGCGGATCACAGCAAATCTATGGCTACACCTTC.

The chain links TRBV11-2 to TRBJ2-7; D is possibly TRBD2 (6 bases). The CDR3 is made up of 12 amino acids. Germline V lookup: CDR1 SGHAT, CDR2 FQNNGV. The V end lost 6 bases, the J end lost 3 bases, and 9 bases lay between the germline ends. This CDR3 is CASSPGLYEQYF. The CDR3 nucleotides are TGTGCCAGCAGTCCGGGACTCTACGAGCAGTACTTC.

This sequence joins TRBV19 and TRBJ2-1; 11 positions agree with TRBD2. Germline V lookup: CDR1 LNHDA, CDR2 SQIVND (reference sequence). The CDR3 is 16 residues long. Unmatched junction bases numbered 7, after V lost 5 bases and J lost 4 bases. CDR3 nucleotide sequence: TGTGCCAGTAGTCCAGCTAGCGGGAGGTTATACAATGAGCAGTTCTTC. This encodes CASSPASGRLYNEQFF.

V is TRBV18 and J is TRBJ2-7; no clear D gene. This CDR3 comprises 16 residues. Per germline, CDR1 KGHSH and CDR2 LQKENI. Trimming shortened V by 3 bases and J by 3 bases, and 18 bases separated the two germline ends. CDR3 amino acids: CASSPRTSASNYEQYF. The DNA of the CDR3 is TGTGCCAGCTCACCCCGGACCTCCGCCTCAAACTACGAGCAGTACTTC.

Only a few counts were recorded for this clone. Here the CDR3 reads CASSVDATVKGNYGYTF. The DNA of the CDR3 is TGTGCCAGCAGCGTAGATGCGACCGTAAAGGGTAACTATGGCTACACCTTC. The chain recombines TRBV9 with TRBJ1-2, with D unclear. The germline V gene encodes CDR1 SGDLS and CDR2 YYNGEE. Trimming pared 0 bases from V and 1 base from J, leaving 16 bases between. This CDR3 has 17 residues.

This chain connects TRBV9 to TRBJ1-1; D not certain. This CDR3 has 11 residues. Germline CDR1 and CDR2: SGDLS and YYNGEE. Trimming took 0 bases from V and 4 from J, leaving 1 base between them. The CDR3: CASSVATEAFF. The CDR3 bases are TGTGCCAGCAGCGTAGCCACTGAAGCTTTCTTT.

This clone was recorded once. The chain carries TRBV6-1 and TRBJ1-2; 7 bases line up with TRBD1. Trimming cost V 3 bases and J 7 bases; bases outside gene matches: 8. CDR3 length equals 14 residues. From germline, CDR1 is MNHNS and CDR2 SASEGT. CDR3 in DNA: TGTGCCAGCAGTGACACAGGGGTATCAACTGGCTACACCTTC. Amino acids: CASSDTGVSTGYTF.

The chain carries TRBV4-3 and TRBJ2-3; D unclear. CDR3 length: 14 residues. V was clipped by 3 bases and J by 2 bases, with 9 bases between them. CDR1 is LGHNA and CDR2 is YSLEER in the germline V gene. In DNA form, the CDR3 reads TGCGCCAGCAGCCAGGCCTACTTCACAGATACGCAGTATTTT. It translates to CASSQAYFTDTQYF.

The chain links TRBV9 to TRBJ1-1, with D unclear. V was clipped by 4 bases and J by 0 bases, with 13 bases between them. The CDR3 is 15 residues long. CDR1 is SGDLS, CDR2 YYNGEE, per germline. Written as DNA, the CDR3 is TGTGCCAGCAGCCCCTTGGAGCGAATGAACACTGAAGCTTTCTTT. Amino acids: CASSPLERMNTEAFF.

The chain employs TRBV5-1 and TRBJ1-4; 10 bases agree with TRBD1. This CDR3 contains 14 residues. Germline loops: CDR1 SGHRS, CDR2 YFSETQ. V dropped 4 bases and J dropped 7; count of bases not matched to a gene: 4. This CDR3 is CASSIGQGGEKLFF. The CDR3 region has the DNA TGCGCCAGCAGCATCGGACAGGGGGGTGAAAAACTGTTTTTT.

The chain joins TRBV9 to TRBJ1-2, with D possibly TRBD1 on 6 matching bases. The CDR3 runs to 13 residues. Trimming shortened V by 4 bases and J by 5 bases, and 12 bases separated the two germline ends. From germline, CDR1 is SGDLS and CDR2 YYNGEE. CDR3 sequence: CASSPDRRYGYTF. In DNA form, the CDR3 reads TGTGCCAGCAGCCCCGACAGGAGGTATGGCTACACCTTC.

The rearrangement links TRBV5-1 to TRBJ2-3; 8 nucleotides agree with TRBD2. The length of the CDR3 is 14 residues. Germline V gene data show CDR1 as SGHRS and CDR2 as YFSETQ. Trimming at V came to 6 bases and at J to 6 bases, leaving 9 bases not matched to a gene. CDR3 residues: CASKAGGLGDTQYF. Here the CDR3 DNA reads TGCGCCAGCAAGGCGGGAGGCCTGGGGGATACGCAGTATTTT. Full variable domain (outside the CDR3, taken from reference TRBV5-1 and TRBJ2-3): KAGVTQTPRYLIKTRGQQVTLSCSPISGHRSVSWYQQTPGQGLQFLFEYFSETQRNKGNFPGRFSGRQFSNSRSEMNVSTLELGDSALYLCASKAGGLGDTQYFGPGTRLTVL.